This TCR beta chain was sequenced for a study of blood T cell repertoires in COVID-19. This clone showed up just once. TCRdb keeps only in-frame clones here, not all; method: immunoSEQ multiplex PCR. The sample records around 380,000 clones, about 89% being singletons. Specimen: PBMCs or T cells enriched from blood (not recorded which). This TCR came from a young man who had recovered from COVID-19.

CDR3 region: CASRPVQGRIDEQYF. The CDR3 nucleotides read TGTGCCAGCAGACCTGTACAGGGTAGGATCGACGAGCAGTACTTC. This chain uses TRBV6-2 or TRBV6-3 with TRBJ2-7; possible D gene TRBD1, 6 bases. V was trimmed by 6 bases and J by 5 bases, leaving 20 bases between them. Germline values: CDR1 MNHEY, CDR2 SVGEGT. The CDR3 sequence is 15 residues long.